The 26 T cell receptor beta chains below come from one sample, sequenced in a study of shared clonotypes between healthy human individuals. Measured with immunoSEQ multiplex PCR; TCRdb has only the in-frame clones, and not every one. The table shows roughly 2.1 million clones, with roughly 91% occurring only once. CD45RO negativity and positive selection for CCR7 defined naive CD8 cells, a population that excluded terminally differentiated effector memory CD45RA+ cells. Sequenced input: naive CD8+ T cells from PBMCs. These receptors were collected from a young man in good health. Some clones in this sample may be carry-over from other donors' samples.

The chain recombines TRBV7-7 with TRBJ2-5; D gene ambiguous. The germline V gene has CDR1 SSHAT and CDR2 FNYEAQ (reference sequence). V dropped 2 bases and J dropped 2 bases, with 9 bases sitting between them. The CDR3 totals 14 residues. The CDR3 DNA reads as TGTGCCAGCAGCTTATTAGTTATTCAAGAGACCCAGTACTTC. It is translated as CASSLLVIQETQYF.

V gene TRBV5-4 combines with J gene TRBJ2-7, with 16 bases identical to TRBD2. J was trimmed by 5 bases and V by 4 bases; bases with no gene match: 9. The CDR3 length is 17 residues. Germline CDR1 and CDR2: SGHNT and YYREEE (reference sequence). The CDR3: CASSPGTSGRADHEQYF. The CDR3 coding sequence is TGTGCCAGCAGCCCCGGGACTAGCGGGAGGGCCGATCACGAGCAGTACTTC.

The V call is TRBV6-1, the J call TRBJ1-1; D gene ambiguous. Germline CDR1 MNHNS, CDR2 SASEGT. The V gene lost 8 bases and the J gene lost 0 bases, with 16 bases spanning the gap. CDR3 length: 15 residues. CDR3 amino acids: CASASFEAMNTEAFF. The CDR3 nucleotides are TGTGCCAGCGCGAGCTTTGAGGCCATGAACACTGAAGCTTTCTTT.

The chain has TRBV11-2 and TRBJ2-3, with D perhaps assigned TRBD1 or TRBD2 (5 bases each). The CDR3 loop spans 12 amino acids. Germline V gene lookup returns CDR1 SGHAT and CDR2 FQNNGV. Trimming pared 5 bases from V and 6 bases from J, leaving 9 bases between. DNA of the CDR3: TGTGCCAGCAGCGAGGGACGGGATACGCAGTATTTT. Amino acids: CASSEGRDTQYF.

To note about this clone: Distinct nucleotide sequences in the sample also encode this CDR3. V usage is TRBV28 and J usage is TRBJ2-7, with TRBD2 identical over 8 bases. Trimming removed 5 bases from V and 0 bases from J; junction bases left unmatched: 3. The CDR3 is 14 amino acids. Germline V CDR1 and CDR2: MDHEN, SYDVKM. CDR3 nucleotide sequence: TGTGCCAGCAGTCGACTAGCGAGCTCCTACGAGCAGTACTTC. It translates to CASSRLASSYEQYF.

The chain combines TRBV15 with TRBJ2-7; 9 bases match TRBD2. Germline lookup yields CDR1 LNHNV and CDR2 YYDKDF (reference sequence). The V gene end was trimmed by 4 bases and the J gene end by 0 bases; junction bases not matched to a gene: 16. CDR3 length equals 19 residues. CDR3 residues: CATSTPTPFSGRTSYEQYF. CDR3 sequence (DNA): TGTGCCACCAGCACCCCCACACCCTTTAGCGGGAGAACCTCCTACGAGCAGTACTTC. The complete variable domain, with remaining parts taken from reference TRBV15 and TRBJ2-7, reads DAMVIQNPRYQVTQFGKPVTLSCSQTLNHNVMYWYQQKSSQAPKLLFHYYDKDFNNEADTPDNFQSRRPNTSFCFLDIRSPGLGDTAMYLCATSTPTPFSGRTSYEQYFGPGTRLTVT.

The chain uses TRBV10-3 and TRBJ2-7; D unclear. The V gene's germline CDR1 is ENHRY and CDR2 SYGVKD. V lost 7 bases, J lost 1 base, and 8 bases lay in between. This CDR3 region has 12 residues. The CDR3 sequence is CAIKPESYEQYF. CDR3 DNA: TGTGCCATCAAGCCGGAATCCTACGAGCAGTACTTC.

The V gene is TRBV27, the J gene TRBJ2-2; D may be TRBD1 or TRBD2 (5 bases each). Trimming pared 6 bases from V and 7 bases from J, leaving 15 bases between. Looked up from germline, CDR1 is MNHEY and CDR2 is SMNVEV (reference sequence). The CDR3 sequence is 14 residues long. The CDR3: CASSPDRGGGELFF. In DNA form, the CDR3 reads TGTGCCAGCAGCCCTGACCGGGGCGGCGGGGAGCTGTTTTTT.

This clone was seen a handful of times. The same CDR3 arises from other DNA sequences in this sample as well. The chain employs TRBV6-5 and TRBJ1-1; no firm D call. Germline lookup yields CDR1 MNHEY and CDR2 SVGAGI. This CDR3 region has 12 residues. V lost 2 bases and J 3 bases, leaving 4 bases between the germline ends. The DNA for the CDR3 is TGTGCCAGCAGTTACGGGTACACTGAAGCTTTCTTT. Its translation is CASSYGYTEAFF.

J is TRBJ1-4 and V is TRBV6-5; 10 nucleotides line up with TRBD1. J lost 6 bases, V lost 4 bases, and 5 bases had no gene match. This CDR3 region has 15 residues. Per the germline V gene, CDR1 is MNHEY and CDR2 is SVGAGI. The CDR3 loop reads CASSSLTGGHEKLFF. The DNA for the CDR3 is TGTGCCAGCAGTTCCCTGACAGGGGGCCATGAAAAACTGTTTTTT.

This chain joins TRBV10-1 and TRBJ2-5; D gene unclear. V was cut by 5 bases and J by 5 bases, with 12 bases left in between. The CDR3 has 13 residues. Germline values: CDR1 WNHNN, CDR2 SYGVQD (reference sequence). This chain's CDR3 is CASSLGVRETQYF. The DNA of the CDR3 is TGCGCCAGCAGTTTGGGCGTCAGGGAGACCCAGTACTTC.

The chain is built from TRBV7-9 and TRBJ2-7, with unresolved D. Trimming took off 6 bases at V and 3 bases at J, with 12 bases between the two ends. Germline V lookup: CDR1 SEHNR, CDR2 FQNEAQ (reference sequence). The CDR3 spans 13 residues. The CDR3: CASSSEVLYEQYF. The CDR3 coding sequence is TGTGCCAGCAGTTCCGAAGTCCTCTACGAGCAGTACTTC.

The gene calls are TRBV12-5 and TRBJ2-7, with TRBD1 matching over 9 bases. CDR1 LGHNT and CDR2 FRNRAP come from the germline V gene. The CDR3 covers 13 residues. V was clipped by 5 bases and J by 6 bases; unmatched bases: 5. Here the CDR3 reads CASGPDRGSEQYF. CDR3 DNA: TGTGCTAGTGGTCCGGACAGGGGCTCCGAGCAGTACTTC.

CDR3 in amino acids: CASSVDGRVAYNEQFF. In DNA form, the CDR3 reads TGTGCCAGCAGCGTAGACGGGAGGGTTGCCTACAATGAGCAGTTCTTC. The chain links TRBV9 to TRBJ2-1; the match to TRBD2 covers 8 bases. Germline lookup yields CDR1 SGDLS and CDR2 YYNGEE. This CDR3 comprises 16 residues. Germline trimming cut 0 bases from V and 2 bases from J; bases unmatched to any gene: 4. Variable domain in full (rest from reference TRBV9 and TRBJ2-1): DSGVTQTPKHLITATGQRVTLRCSPRSGDLSVYWYQQSLDQGLQFLIQYYNGEERAKGNILERFSAQQFPDLHSELNLSSLELGDSALYFCASSVDGRVAYNEQFFGPGTRLTVL.

This clone occurred a few times. The gene calls are TRBV5-6 and TRBJ1-2, with no clear D. In germline, CDR1 is SGHDT, CDR2 YYEEEE. The CDR3 is 12 amino acids. V was trimmed by 1 base and J by 7 bases, leaving 8 bases between them. CDR3 DNA sequence: TGTGCCAGCAGCTTGATTTACGGTGGCTACACCTTC. Translated: CASSLIYGGYTF.

For the CDR3, the DNA is TGCAGCGTTGAATTGCGGGGGTTGGGCAATGAGCAGTTCTTC. It specifies CSVELRGLGNEQFF. The V and J genes are TRBV29-1 and TRBJ2-1; 7 bases match TRBD2. The CDR3 totals 14 residues. CDR1 is SQVTM and CDR2 is ANQGSEA in the germline V gene. V lost 2 bases to trimming and J lost 6 bases; unmatched junction nucleotides: 7.

The gene calls are TRBV27 and TRBJ2-3, with TRBD2 identical over 7 bases. This CDR3 spans 15 amino acids. The germline CDR1 and CDR2 sequences are MNHEY and SMNVEV (reference sequence). Trimming cost V 9 bases and J 5 bases; bases outside gene matches: 14. DNA for the CDR3: TGTGCCAGTAAGCCGGTGGGGGGAGGGCGAGATACGCAGTATTTT. It translates to CASKPVGGGRDTQYF.

This clone is a singleton in its sample. The chain has TRBV11-2 and TRBJ2-5; 8 bases are a match to TRBD2. Germline loops: CDR1 SGHAT, CDR2 FQNNGV. The CDR3 spans 15 residues. Unmatched junction bases numbered 9, after V lost 4 bases and J lost 5 bases. For the CDR3, the DNA is TGTGCCAGCAGCTGGGGGACTAGTACGCGGGAGACCCAGTACTTC. Its translation: CASSWGTSTRETQYF.

This rearrangement joins TRBV28 to TRBJ1-1; possible D gene TRBD1, 5 bases. The ends were cut back, 4 bases at V and 2 bases at J, with 11 bases in the middle. CDR1 is MDHEN, CDR2 SYDVKM, per germline. The CDR3 totals 14 residues. CDR3 sequence reads: CASSSGGINTEAFF. The DNA for the CDR3 is TGTGCCAGCAGTTCCGGGGGGATCAACACTGAAGCTTTCTTT.

The chain has TRBV25-1 and TRBJ1-3; D is perhaps TRBD1 (6 bases). Looked up from germline, CDR1 is MGHDK and CDR2 is SYGVNS. Trimming left V 6 bases short and J 3 bases short, with 15 bases between. There are 15 residues in the CDR3. Written as DNA, the CDR3 is TGTGCCAGCAGCATACAGGGTCGTAGTGGAAACACCATATATTTT. Its translation: CASSIQGRSGNTIYF.

CDR3 DNA: TGTGCCAGTAGTATATTTCTGGGGGGCGAGACCCAGTACTTC. This translates into CASSIFLGGETQYF. The chain has TRBV19 and TRBJ2-5; D assignment may be TRBD1 or TRBD2 (6 bases each). CDR1 is LNHDA, CDR2 SQIVND, per germline (reference sequence). The CDR3 loop spans 14 amino acids. V was shortened by 2 bases and J by 5 bases, with 12 bases between the two germline ends.

The V and J genes are TRBV2 and TRBJ2-7; the D gene could be TRBD1 or TRBD2 (5 bases each). The CDR3 length is 15 residues. Germline CDR1 SNHLY, CDR2 FYNNEI. V was cut by 1 base and J by 6 bases, with 16 bases left in between. CDR3 nucleotides: TGTGCCAGCAGTGAAGGTCGGGGCACCCTCGGCGAGCAGTACTTC. Translated: CASSEGRGTLGEQYF. The full variable domain, in which reference TRBV2 and TRBJ2-7 provide the parts outside the CDR3, is EPEVTQTPSHQVTQMGQEVILRCVPISNHLYFYWYRQILGQKVEFLVSFYNNEISEKSEIFDDQFSVERPDGSNFTLKIRSTKLEDSAMYFCASSEGRGTLGEQYFGPGTRLTVT.

This clone has a handful of counts. The gene calls are TRBV4-1 and TRBJ2-7; 10 nucleotides match TRBD1. Germline CDR1 and CDR2: MGHRA and YSYEKL. This CDR3 has 15 residues. Trimming at V came to 6 bases and at J to 2 bases, leaving 7 bases not matched to a gene. CDR3 region: CASRYRGTGAYEQYF. DNA for the CDR3: TGCGCCAGCAGGTATAGGGGGACAGGGGCCTACGAGCAGTACTTC.

This clone was counted a single time. The chain has TRBV30 and TRBJ2-5; TRBD2 is a possible D gene (5 bases). Germline V gene sequence: CDR1 GTSNPN, CDR2 SVGIG (reference sequence). This CDR3 comprises 12 residues. V lost 6 bases and J 9 bases, leaving 17 bases between the germline ends. CDR3 nucleotides: TGTGCCTGTACGTCGGCCCAGAGGGCCCAGTACTTC. Its protein product is CACTSAQRAQYF.

About this clone itself: This sample also contains other DNA sequences that code for the same CDR3. J is TRBJ1-3 and V is TRBV28; maybe TRBD1 (5 bases). Looked up from germline, CDR1 is MDHEN and CDR2 is SYDVKM. Trimming stripped 6 bases from V and 1 base from J, with 10 bases between. The CDR3 is made up of 14 amino acids. The CDR3 nucleotides are TGTGCCAGCAGCCCGGGGCCTTCTGGAAACACCATATATTTT. Its translation is CASSPGPSGNTIYF.

CDR3 nucleotide sequence: TGTGCCAGCAGCCCAAGGACTAGCGGGATAGATACGCAGTATTTT. As protein: CASSPRTSGIDTQYF. The chain is built from TRBV11-3 and TRBJ2-3, with 12 bases matching TRBD2. Germline CDR1 SGHNT, CDR2 YENEEA. The CDR3 runs to 15 residues. V was pared by 5 bases and J by 5 bases, with 5 bases of the junction left unmatched.